The entry below describes one T cell receptor (beta chain). Its antigen is undetermined. The same CDR3 is also encoded by other DNA sequences in this sample. The data are from a study of T cell responses to AZD1222 COVID-19 vaccine. Points from the study as a whole: Most donors were white British, females outnumbered males, and clonal diversity was possibly underestimated. At study baseline, merely several AZD1222 recipients were seropositive.

The CDR3 spans 15 residues. Trimming took 2 bases from V and 4 from J, leaving 12 bases between them. Germline assignment: CDR1 MNHNS and CDR2 SASEGT. TCRdb's copy holds only in-frame clones and misses some; the assay was immunoSEQ multiplex PCR. The sample records around 130,000 clones, 91% being singletons. The sequences come from peripheral blood, collected 28 days after the second AZD1222 dose. The receptor comes from an adult who received the AZD1222 COVID-19 vaccine. This chain links TRBV6-1 with TRBJ1-5, with D perhaps TRBD1 (5 bases). The CDR3 DNA sequence: TGTGCCAGCAGTGAAAGCCAGGGCGGGAATCAGCCCCAGCATTTT. This gives the protein CASSESQGGNQPQHF.